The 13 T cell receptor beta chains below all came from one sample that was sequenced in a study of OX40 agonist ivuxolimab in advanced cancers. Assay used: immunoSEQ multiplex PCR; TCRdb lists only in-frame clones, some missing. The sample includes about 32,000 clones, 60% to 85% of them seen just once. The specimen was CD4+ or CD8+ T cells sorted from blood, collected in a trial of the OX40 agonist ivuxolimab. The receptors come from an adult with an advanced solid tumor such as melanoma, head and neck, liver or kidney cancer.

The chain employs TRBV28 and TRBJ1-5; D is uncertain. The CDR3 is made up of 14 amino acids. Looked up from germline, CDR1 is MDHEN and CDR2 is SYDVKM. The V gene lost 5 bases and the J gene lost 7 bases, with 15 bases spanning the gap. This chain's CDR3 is CASSIATTYQPQHF. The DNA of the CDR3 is TGTGCCAGCAGTATTGCGACGACCTACCAGCCCCAGCATTTT.

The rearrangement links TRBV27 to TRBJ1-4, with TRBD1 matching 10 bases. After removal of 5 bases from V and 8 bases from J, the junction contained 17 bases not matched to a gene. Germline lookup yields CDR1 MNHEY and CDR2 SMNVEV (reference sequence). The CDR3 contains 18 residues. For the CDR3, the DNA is TGTGCCAGCAGTCCGACTCTCCCGGGACAGGGGCGAGGGGAAAAACTGTTTTTT. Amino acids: CASSPTLPGQGRGEKLFF.

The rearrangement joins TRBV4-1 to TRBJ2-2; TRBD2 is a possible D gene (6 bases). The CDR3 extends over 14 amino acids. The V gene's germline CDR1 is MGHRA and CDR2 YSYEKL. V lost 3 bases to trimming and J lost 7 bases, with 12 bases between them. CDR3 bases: TGCGCCAGCAGCCACTCCGGGGGAGGCGGGGAGCTGTTTTTT. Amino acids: CASSHSGGGGELFF.

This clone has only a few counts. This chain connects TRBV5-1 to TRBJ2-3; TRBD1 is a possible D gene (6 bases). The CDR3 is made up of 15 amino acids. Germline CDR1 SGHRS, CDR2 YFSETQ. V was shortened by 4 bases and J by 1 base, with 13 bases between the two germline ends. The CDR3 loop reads CASSGVGARTDTQYF. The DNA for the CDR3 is TGCGCCAGCAGCGGGGTGGGGGCCCGCACAGATACGCAGTATTTT.

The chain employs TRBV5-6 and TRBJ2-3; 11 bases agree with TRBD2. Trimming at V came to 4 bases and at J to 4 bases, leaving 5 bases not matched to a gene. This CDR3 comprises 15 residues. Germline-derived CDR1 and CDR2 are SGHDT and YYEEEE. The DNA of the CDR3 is TGTGCCAGCAGCCTCGGACTAGCGGGCGCAGATACGCAGTATTTT. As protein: CASSLGLAGADTQYF.

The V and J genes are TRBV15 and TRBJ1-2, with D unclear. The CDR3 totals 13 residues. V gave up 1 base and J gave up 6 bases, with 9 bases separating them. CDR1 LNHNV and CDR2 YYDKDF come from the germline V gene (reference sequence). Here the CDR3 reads CATSRVLQDGYTF. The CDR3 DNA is TGTGCCACCAGCAGAGTACTGCAAGATGGCTACACCTTC.

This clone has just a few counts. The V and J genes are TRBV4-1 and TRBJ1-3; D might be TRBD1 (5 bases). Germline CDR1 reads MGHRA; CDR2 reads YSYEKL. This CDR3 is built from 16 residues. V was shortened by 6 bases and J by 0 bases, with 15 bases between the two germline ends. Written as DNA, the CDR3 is TGCGCCAGCAGAGGGGACGGATTTTTCTCTGGAAACACCATATATTTT. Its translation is CASRGDGFFSGNTIYF.

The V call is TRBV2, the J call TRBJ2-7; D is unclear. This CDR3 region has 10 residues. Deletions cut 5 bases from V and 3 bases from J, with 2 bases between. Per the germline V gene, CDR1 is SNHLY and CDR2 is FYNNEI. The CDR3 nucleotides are TGTGCCAGCAGTAACTACGAGCAGTACTTC. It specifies CASSNYEQYF.

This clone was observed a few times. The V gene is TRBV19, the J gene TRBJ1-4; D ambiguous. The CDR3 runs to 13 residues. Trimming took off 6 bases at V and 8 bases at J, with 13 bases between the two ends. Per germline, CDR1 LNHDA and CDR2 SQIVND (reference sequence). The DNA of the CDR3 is TGTGCCAGTAGGCGTCGCTTGGAGGAAAAACTGTTTTTT. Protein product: CASRRRLEEKLFF.

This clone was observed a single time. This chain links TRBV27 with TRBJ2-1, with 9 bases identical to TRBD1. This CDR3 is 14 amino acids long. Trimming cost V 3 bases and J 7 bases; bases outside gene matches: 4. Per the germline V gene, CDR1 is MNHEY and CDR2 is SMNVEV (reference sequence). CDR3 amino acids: CASSLYRGHNEQFF. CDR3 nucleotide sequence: TGTGCCAGCAGTTTGTACAGGGGGCATAATGAGCAGTTCTTC.

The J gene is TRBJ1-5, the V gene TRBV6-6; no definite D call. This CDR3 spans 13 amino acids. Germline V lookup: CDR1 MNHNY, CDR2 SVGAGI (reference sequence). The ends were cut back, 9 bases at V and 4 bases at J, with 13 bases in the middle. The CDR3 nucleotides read TGTGCCAGTGCGGGCCAGCAAAATCAGCCCCAGCATTTT. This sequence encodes CASAGQQNQPQHF.

The CDR3 loop is CASSYRTGDGYTF. The CDR3 DNA reads TGTGCCAGCAGTTACCGGACAGGGGATGGCTACACCTTC. The chain couples TRBV6-5 to TRBJ1-2; 9 bases agree with TRBD1. The CDR3 runs 13 residues. V was pared by 2 bases and J by 6 bases, with 1 base of the junction left unmatched. Germline CDR1 is MNHEY and CDR2 is SVGAGI.

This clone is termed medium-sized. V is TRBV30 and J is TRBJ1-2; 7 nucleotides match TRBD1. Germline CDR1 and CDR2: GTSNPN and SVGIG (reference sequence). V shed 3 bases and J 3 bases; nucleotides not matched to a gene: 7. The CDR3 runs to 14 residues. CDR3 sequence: CAWREQGTYYGYTF. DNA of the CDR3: TGTGCCTGGAGGGAACAGGGGACGTACTATGGCTACACCTTC. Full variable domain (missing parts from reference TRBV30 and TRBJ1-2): SQTIHQWPATLVQPVGSPLSLECTVEGTSNPNLYWYRQAAGRGLQLLFYSVGIGQISSEVPQNLSASRPQDRQFILSSKKLLLSDSGFYLCAWREQGTYYGYTFGSGTRLTVV.